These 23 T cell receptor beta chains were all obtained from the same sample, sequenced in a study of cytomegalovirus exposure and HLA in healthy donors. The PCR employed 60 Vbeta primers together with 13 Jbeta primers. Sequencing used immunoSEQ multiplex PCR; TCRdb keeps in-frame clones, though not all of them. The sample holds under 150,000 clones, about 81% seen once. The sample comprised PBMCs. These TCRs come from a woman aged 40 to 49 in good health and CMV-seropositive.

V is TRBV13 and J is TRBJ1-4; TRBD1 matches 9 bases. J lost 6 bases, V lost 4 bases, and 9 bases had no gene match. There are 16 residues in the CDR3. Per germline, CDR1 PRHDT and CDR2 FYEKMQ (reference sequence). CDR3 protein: CASSSNRGHGDEKLFF. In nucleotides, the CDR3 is TGTGCCAGCAGCTCCAACAGGGGGCACGGGGATGAAAAACTGTTTTTT.

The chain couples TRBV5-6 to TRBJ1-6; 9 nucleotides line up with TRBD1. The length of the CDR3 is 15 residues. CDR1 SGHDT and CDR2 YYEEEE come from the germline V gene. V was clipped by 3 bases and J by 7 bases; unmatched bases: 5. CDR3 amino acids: CASSYRQGVNSPLHF. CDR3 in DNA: TGTGCCAGCAGCTACAGACAGGGGGTAAATTCACCCCTCCACTTT. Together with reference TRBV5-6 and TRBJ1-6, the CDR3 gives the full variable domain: DAGVTQSPTHLIKTRGQQVTLRCSPKSGHDTVSWYQQALGQGPQFIFQYYEEEERQRGNFPDRFSGHQFPNYSSELNVNALLLGDSALYLCASSYRQGVNSPLHFGNGTRLTVT.

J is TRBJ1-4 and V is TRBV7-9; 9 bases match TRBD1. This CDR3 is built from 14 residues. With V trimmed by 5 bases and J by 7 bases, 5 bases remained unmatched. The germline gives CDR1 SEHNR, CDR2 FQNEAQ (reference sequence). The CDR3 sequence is CASSTDRGSEKLFF. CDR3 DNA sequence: TGTGCCAGCAGCACGGACAGGGGAAGTGAAAAACTGTTTTTT.

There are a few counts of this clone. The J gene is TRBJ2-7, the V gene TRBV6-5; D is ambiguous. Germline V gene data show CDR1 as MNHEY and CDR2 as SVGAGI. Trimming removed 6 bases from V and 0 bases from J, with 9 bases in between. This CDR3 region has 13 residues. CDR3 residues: CASRSTVSYEQYF. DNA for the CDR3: TGTGCCAGCAGGTCCACGGTCTCCTACGAGCAGTACTTC.

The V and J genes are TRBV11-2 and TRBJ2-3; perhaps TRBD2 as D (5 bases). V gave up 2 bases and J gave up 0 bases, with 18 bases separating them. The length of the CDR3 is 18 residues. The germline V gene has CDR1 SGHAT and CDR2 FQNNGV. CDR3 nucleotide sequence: TGTGCCAGCAGCTTATTCCCCCGTAGGGAGAAAAGCACAGATACGCAGTATTTT. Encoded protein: CASSLFPRREKSTDTQYF.

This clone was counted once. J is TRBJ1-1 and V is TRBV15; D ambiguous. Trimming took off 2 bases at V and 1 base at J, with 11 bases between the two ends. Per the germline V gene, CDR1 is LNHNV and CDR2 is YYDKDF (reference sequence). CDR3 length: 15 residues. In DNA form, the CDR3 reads TGTGCCACCAGCAGACCTGCCGGGAGGAACACTGAAGCTTTCTTT. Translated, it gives CATSRPAGRNTEAFF.

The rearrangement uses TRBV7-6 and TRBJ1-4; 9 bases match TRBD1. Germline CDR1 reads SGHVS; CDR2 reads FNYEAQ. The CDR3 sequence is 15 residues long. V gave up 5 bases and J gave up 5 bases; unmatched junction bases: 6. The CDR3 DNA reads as TGTGCCAGCAGCCAGGGACAGGGCGAGAATGAAAAACTGTTTTTT. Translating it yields CASSQGQGENEKLFF.

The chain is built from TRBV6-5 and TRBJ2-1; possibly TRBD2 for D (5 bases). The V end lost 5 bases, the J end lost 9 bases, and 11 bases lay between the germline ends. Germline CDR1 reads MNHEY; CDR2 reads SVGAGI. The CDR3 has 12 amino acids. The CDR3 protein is CASSLPGIEQFF. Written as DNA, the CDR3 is TGTGCCAGCAGTCTCCCGGGAATTGAGCAGTTCTTC.

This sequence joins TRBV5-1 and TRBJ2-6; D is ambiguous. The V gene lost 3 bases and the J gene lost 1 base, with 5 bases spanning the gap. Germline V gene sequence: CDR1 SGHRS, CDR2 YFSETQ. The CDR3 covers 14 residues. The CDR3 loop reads CASSYASGANVLTF. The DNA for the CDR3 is TGCGCCAGCAGCTACGCGTCTGGGGCCAACGTCCTGACTTTC.

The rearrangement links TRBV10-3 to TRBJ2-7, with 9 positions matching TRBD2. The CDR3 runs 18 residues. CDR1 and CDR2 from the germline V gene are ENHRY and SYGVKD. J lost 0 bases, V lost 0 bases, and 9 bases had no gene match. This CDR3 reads CAISESRALAGNSYEQYF. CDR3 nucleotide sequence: TGTGCCATCAGTGAGTCCCGGGCCCTAGCGGGAAACTCCTACGAGCAGTACTTC.

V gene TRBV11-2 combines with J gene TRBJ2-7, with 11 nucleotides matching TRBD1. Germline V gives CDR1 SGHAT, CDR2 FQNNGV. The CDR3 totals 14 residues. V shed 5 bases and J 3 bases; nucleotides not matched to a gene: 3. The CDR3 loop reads CASSMDRGRYEQYF. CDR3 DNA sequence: TGTGCCAGCAGCATGGACAGGGGGCGCTACGAGCAGTACTTC.

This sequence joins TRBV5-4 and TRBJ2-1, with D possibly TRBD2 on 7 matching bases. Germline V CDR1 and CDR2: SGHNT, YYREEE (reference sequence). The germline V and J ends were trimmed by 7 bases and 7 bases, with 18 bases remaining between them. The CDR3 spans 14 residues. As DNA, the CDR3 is TGTGCCAGCGGCGGGGGCGGGGAATGGAATGAGCAGTTCTTC. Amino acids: CASGGGGEWNEQFF.

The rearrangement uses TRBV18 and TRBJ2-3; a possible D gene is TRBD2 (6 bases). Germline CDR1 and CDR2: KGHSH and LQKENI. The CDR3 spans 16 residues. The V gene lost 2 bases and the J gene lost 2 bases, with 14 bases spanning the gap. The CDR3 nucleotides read TGTGCCAGCTCACCAAGGTACGGGAGCCCCACAGATACGCAGTATTTT. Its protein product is CASSPRYGSPTDTQYF.

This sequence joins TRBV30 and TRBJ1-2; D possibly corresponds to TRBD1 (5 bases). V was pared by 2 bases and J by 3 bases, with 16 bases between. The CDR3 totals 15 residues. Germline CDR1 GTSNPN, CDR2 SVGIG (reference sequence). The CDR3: CAWSTQGSKDYGYTF. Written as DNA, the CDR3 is TGTGCCTGGAGTACTCAGGGATCGAAAGACTATGGCTACACCTTC.

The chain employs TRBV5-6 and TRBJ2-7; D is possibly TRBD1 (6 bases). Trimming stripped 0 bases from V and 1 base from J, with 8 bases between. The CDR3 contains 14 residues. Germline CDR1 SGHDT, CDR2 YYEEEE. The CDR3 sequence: CASSLGGPSYEQYF. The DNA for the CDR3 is TGTGCCAGCAGCTTGGGGGGGCCGTCCTACGAGCAGTACTTC.

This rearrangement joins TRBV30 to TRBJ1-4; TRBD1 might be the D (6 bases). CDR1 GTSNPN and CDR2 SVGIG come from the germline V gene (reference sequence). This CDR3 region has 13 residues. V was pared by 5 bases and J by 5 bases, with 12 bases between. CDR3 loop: CAWSDSLNEKLFF. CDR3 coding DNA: TGTGCCTGGTCGGACAGCCTCAATGAAAAACTGTTTTTT. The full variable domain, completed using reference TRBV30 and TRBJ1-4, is SQTIHQWPATLVQPVGSPLSLECTVEGTSNPNLYWYRQAAGRGLQLLFYSVGIGQISSEVPQNLSASRPQDRQFILSSKKLLLSDSGFYLCAWSDSLNEKLFFGSGTQLSVL.

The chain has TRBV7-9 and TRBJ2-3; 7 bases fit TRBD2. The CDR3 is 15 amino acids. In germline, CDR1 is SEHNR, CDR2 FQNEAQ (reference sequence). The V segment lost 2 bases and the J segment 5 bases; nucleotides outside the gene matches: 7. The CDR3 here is CASSLRAGPGDTQYF. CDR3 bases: TGTGCCAGCAGCTTAAGAGCGGGGCCGGGAGATACGCAGTATTTT.

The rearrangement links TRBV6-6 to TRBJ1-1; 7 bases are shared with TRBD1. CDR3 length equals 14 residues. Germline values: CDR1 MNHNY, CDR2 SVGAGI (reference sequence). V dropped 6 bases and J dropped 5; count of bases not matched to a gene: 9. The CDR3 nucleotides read TGTGCCAGCAGCCAAGGGGGCTGGGTGACTGAAGCTTTCTTT. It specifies CASSQGGWVTEAFF.

As DNA, the CDR3 is TGTGCCAGCAGCAAAGTAAACAGGGGAGCCAAAAACATTCAGTACTTC. Translating gives CASSKVNRGAKNIQYF. The chain joins TRBV21-1 to TRBJ2-4; TRBD1, the table's D call, was not compared with the DNA. TRBV21-1 is a pseudogene. This CDR3 region has 16 residues.

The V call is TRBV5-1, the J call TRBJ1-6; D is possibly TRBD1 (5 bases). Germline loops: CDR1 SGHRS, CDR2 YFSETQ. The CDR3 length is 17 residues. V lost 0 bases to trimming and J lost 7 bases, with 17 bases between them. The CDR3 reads CASSLAAAGGRNSPLHF. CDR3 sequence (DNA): TGCGCCAGCAGCTTGGCGGCAGCCGGGGGTAGAAATTCACCCCTCCACTTT.

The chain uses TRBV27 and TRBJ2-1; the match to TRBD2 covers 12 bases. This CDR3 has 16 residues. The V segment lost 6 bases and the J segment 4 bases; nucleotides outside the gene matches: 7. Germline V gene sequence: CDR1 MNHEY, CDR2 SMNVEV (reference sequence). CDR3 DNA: TGTGCCAGCAGGGATCTAGCGGGGGGGCCGTACAATGAGCAGTTCTTC. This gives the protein CASRDLAGGPYNEQFF.

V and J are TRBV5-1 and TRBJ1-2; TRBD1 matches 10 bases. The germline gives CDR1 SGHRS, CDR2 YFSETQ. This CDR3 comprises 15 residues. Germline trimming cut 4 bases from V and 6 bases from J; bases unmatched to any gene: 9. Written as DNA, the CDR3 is TGCGCCAGCAGCGCCAAGACAGGGGGCTCAGATGGCTACACCTTC. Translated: CASSAKTGGSDGYTF.

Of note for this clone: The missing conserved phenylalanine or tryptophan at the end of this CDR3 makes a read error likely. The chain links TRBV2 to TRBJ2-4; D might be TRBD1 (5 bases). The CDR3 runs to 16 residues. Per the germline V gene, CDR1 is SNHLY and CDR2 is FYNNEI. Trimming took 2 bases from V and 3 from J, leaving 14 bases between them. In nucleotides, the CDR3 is TGTGCCAGCAGTGAACAGGGCTGGGATGGCAAAAACATTCAGTACCTC. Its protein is CASSEQGWDGKNIQYL.